A selection of T cell receptor beta chains follows, all from one sample in a study of breast tumors, draining lymph nodes, adjacent tissues. TCRdb reprocessed the multiplex PCR reads via MiXCR and lists one record per CDR3 protein. The sample shows 200,000 to 250,000 distinct CDR3 sequences, roughly 32% of them seen only once. The sample was axillary lymph node tissue. The source of these receptors is a female donor with breast cancer. Some clones in this sample may be carry-over from other donors' samples. The CDR3 runs from the conserved cysteine through the conserved F or W. Fields, in order: CDR3 protein, J gene, V gene.

CDR3aa: CSLGGLAGEQYF
j_gene: TRBJ2-7
v_gene: TRBV29-1

CDR3aa: CASILRLPKDHNEQFF
j_gene: TRBJ2-1
v_gene: TRBV6-1

CDR3aa: CASSGLAQGAGTQYF
j_gene: TRBJ2-5
v_gene: TRBV6-1

CDR3aa: CASSLVPVGTDTQFF
j_gene: TRBJ2-1
v_gene: TRBV5-1

CDR3aa: CASRGTGKRPSGANVLTF
j_gene: TRBJ2-6
v_gene: TRBV6-5

CDR3aa: CSVRRNSGRGAGETQYF
j_gene: TRBJ2-5
v_gene: TRBV29-1

CDR3aa: CASSKTGYGYTF
j_gene: TRBJ1-2
v_gene: TRBV6-6

CDR3aa: CASSSMGPGGYTF
j_gene: TRBJ1-2
v_gene: TRBV6-2/TRBV6-3

CDR3aa: CASSVGKGSTYEQYF
j_gene: TRBJ2-7
v_gene: TRBV9

CDR3aa: CASSFGLSQYF
j_gene: TRBJ2-5
v_gene: TRBV6-5

CDR3aa: CASRGRDSLRPQYF
j_gene: TRBJ2-5
v_gene: TRBV27

CDR3aa: CASSKNLAGRQYEQYF
j_gene: TRBJ2-7
v_gene: TRBV3-1

CDR3aa: CASSAQAGSYGYTF
j_gene: TRBJ1-2
v_gene: TRBV6-4

CDR3aa: CASSPGHSYEQYF
j_gene: TRBJ2-7
v_gene: TRBV4-1

CDR3aa: CASSLAVPGQGPNEKLFF
j_gene: TRBJ1-4
v_gene: TRBV7-2

CDR3aa: CASSLYGNTIYF
j_gene: TRBJ1-3
v_gene: TRBV5-4

CDR3aa: CASSTGQGGYGYTF
j_gene: TRBJ1-2
v_gene: TRBV6-5

CDR3aa: CASSLGSGGGQPQHF
j_gene: TRBJ1-5
v_gene: TRBV7-2

CDR3aa: CAISEGLAGNYEQYF
j_gene: TRBJ2-7
v_gene: TRBV10-3

CDR3aa: CASSSFDSGILRSYNEQFF
j_gene: TRBJ2-1
v_gene: TRBV9

CDR3aa: CASSFTGGGELFF
j_gene: TRBJ2-2
v_gene: TRBV5-1

CDR3aa: CASSMFRAGGPGKQFF
j_gene: TRBJ2-1
v_gene: TRBV19

CDR3aa: CASTSMESQETQYF
j_gene: TRBJ2-5
v_gene: TRBV6-5

CDR3aa: CASSPGTSGRDEQFF
j_gene: TRBJ2-1
v_gene: TRBV11-2

CDR3aa: CASSLGYRGSGANVLTF
j_gene: TRBJ2-6
v_gene: TRBV5-8

CDR3aa: CASSPRLAGHNEQFF
j_gene: TRBJ2-1
v_gene: TRBV28

CDR3aa: CASSRGQGKETQYF
j_gene: TRBJ2-5
v_gene: TRBV5-1

CDR3aa: CASRGGSTVTGELFF
j_gene: TRBJ2-2
v_gene: TRBV6-1